These 10 T cell receptor beta chains were all obtained from the same sample, sequenced in a study of blood T cell repertoires in COVID-19. The repertoire was sequenced with immunoSEQ multiplex PCR; TCRdb's copy has only in-frame clones and lacks some. The sample includes about 200,000 clones, 70% to 85% of them seen just once. Sequenced input: PBMCs or T cells enriched from blood (not recorded which). The receptors shown here come from a man in his forties or fifties who had recovered from COVID-19.

The chain uses TRBV6-5 and TRBJ1-6; weak D call: TRBD1 (5 bases). Germline V gene lookup returns CDR1 MNHEY and CDR2 SVGAGI. CDR3 length equals 12 residues. The V gene lost 5 bases and the J gene lost 8 bases, with 7 bases spanning the gap. The CDR3 DNA follows: TGTGCCAGCAGTCGGGGGTATTCACCCCTCCACTTT. Protein product: CASSRGYSPLHF.

V usage is TRBV7-3 and J usage is TRBJ2-1; 8 bases match TRBD2. This CDR3 comprises 14 residues. The V segment lost 5 bases and the J segment 13 bases; nucleotides outside the gene matches: 13. Germline V gene data show CDR1 as SGHTA and CDR2 as FQGTGA. The CDR3 sequence is CASSPLDVAGGQFF. CDR3 sequence (DNA): TGTGCCAGCAGCCCGCTCGACGTCGCGGGGGGACAGTTCTTC. Full variable domain (remainder filled in from reference TRBV7-3 and TRBJ2-1): GAGVSQTPSNKVTEKGKYVELRCDPISGHTALYWYRQSLGQGPEFLIYFQGTGAADDSGLPNDRFFAVRPEGSVSTLKIQRTERGDSAVYLCASSPLDVAGGQFFGPGTRLTVL.

This chain connects TRBV28 to TRBJ2-7, with 8 positions matching TRBD1. Germline CDR1 reads MDHEN; CDR2 reads SYDVKM. The CDR3 contains 16 residues. The V and J ends lost 3 bases and 2 bases, in that order; junction bases with no gene match: 9. CDR3 sequence (DNA): TGTGCCAGCAGTTTTCGGGGACAGGCTTCGGCCTACGAGCAGTACTTC. Its protein is CASSFRGQASAYEQYF. Looking up the rest from reference TRBV28 and TRBJ2-7 gives the full variable domain: DVKVTQSSRYLVKRTGEKVFLECVQDMDHENMFWYRQDPGLGLRLIYFSYDVKMKEKGDIPEGYSVSREKKERFSLILESASTNQTSMYLCASSFRGQASAYEQYFGPGTRLTVT.

This chain connects TRBV12-5 to TRBJ1-3, with D hard to call. The V end lost 6 bases, the J end lost 2 bases, and 11 bases lay between the germline ends. Germline-derived CDR1 and CDR2 are LGHNT and FRNRAP. The CDR3 sequence is 14 residues long. CDR3 coding DNA: TGTGCTAGTGGGATAGAGGGCCCTGGAAACACCATATATTTT. It yields the protein CASGIEGPGNTIYF.

V gene TRBV29-1 combines with J gene TRBJ1-2; possible D gene TRBD1, 5 bases. The germline gives CDR1 SQVTM, CDR2 ANQGSEA. This CDR3 contains 13 residues. Between the trimmed V and J ends, which lost 3 bases and 4 bases, there was a span of 12 bases. For the CDR3, the DNA is TGCAGCGTTGAGGGAGGGGCTACCTATGGCTACACCTTC. Translating gives CSVEGGATYGYTF.

V and J are TRBV29-1 and TRBJ2-3; TRBD1 agrees at 7 bases. CDR3 length: 14 residues. Germline lookup yields CDR1 SQVTM and CDR2 ANQGSEA. J lost 4 bases, V lost 8 bases, and 12 bases had no gene match. The chain's CDR3 is CSTLGQLSADTQYF. The CDR3 DNA is TGCAGCACTTTGGGACAGTTGAGCGCAGATACGCAGTATTTT.

The genes are TRBV7-9 and TRBJ1-4; no clear D gene. Trimming took off 3 bases at V and 0 bases at J, with 14 bases between the two ends. The CDR3 totals 17 residues. From germline, CDR1 is SEHNR and CDR2 FQNEAQ (reference sequence). In nucleotides, the CDR3 is TGTGCCAGCAGCTTCCTTCCAGGCAGATCAACTAATGAAAAACTGTTTTTT. Translation gives CASSFLPGRSTNEKLFF. The variable domain in full, with the rest retrieved from reference TRBV7-9 and TRBJ1-4, is DTGVSQNPRHKITKRGQNVTFRCDPISEHNRLYWYRQTLGQGPEFLTYFQNEAQLEKSRLLSDRFSAERPKGSFSTLEIQRTEQGDSAMYLCASSFLPGRSTNEKLFFGSGTQLSVL.

The chain is built from TRBV4-3 and TRBJ2-7; a possible D gene is TRBD1 (6 bases). The germline V gene encodes CDR1 LGHNA and CDR2 YSLEER. The CDR3 is 17 residues long. The V gene lost 0 bases and the J gene lost 3 bases, with 18 bases spanning the gap. The CDR3 DNA reads as TGCGCCAGCAGCCAAGATGCCGTAGACAGGACATTCTACGAGCAGTACTTC. Its protein is CASSQDAVDRTFYEQYF.

The J gene is TRBJ2-3, the V gene TRBV5-1, with 13 bases matching TRBD2. Germline-derived CDR1 and CDR2 are SGHRS and YFSETQ. The CDR3 consists of 16 residues. Trimming at V came to 4 bases and at J to 7 bases, leaving 9 bases not matched to a gene. Written as DNA, the CDR3 is TGCGCCAGCAGCGAACACGGGACTAGCGGGGTAAATACGCAGTATTTT. It yields the protein CASSEHGTSGVNTQYF. Together with reference TRBV5-1 and TRBJ2-3, the CDR3 gives the full variable domain: KAGVTQTPRYLIKTRGQQVTLSCSPISGHRSVSWYQQTPGQGLQFLFEYFSETQRNKGNFPGRFSGRQFSNSRSEMNVSTLELGDSALYLCASSEHGTSGVNTQYFGPGTRLTVL.

The rearrangement uses TRBV3-1 (or the pseudogene TRBV3-2) and TRBJ1-5, with 7 bases that match TRBD1. The CDR3 totals 14 residues. V trimming: 4 bases; J trimming: 2 bases; junction bases outside the gene matches: 2. Germline lookup yields CDR1 LGHDT and CDR2 YNNKEL (reference sequence). The CDR3 coding sequence is TGTGCCAGCAGCCCAGGGACAGGCAATCAGCCCCAGCATTTT. It codes for CASSPGTGNQPQHF.